This T cell receptor (beta chain) was found in a study of lung T cells in sarcoidosis with Löfgren's syndrome. Study-level information: Bronchoalveolar lavage fluid in sarcoidosis accumulates CD4+ T cells. Repertoire analyses centered on Löfgren's syndrome patients.

This clonotype is termed medium-sized. Its antigen is not identified. Germline CDR1 SGHAT, CDR2 FQNNGV. Trimming stripped 5 bases from V and 0 bases from J, with 8 bases between. The length of the CDR3 is 14 residues. Study-level points and caveats: Shared TRAV12-1 and TRBV2 CDR3 motifs were reported across several patients.

TCRdb processed the reads anew with MiXCR; each CDR3 protein has one entry. The table records some 4,100 distinct CDR3 sequences, 20% to 25% of them present only once. The chain combines TRBV11-2 with TRBJ1-3; D is unresolved. Sequenced input: CD4+ T cells from bronchoalveolar lavage. The source is a human donor with sarcoidosis (Löfgren's syndrome or another form), or a control subject (not recorded which). The CDR3 region is CASSPAGSGNTIYF. CDR3 coding DNA: TGTGCCAGCAGCCCAGCGGGCTCTGGAAACACCATATATTTT.